The 22 T cell receptor beta chains given below trace back to one sample, sequenced in a study of blood T cells in healthy people across ages. A second 7 to 11 cycle PCR used barcoded and J-beta primers. TCRdb ran MiXCR on the 5' RACE reads and lists one entry per CDR3 protein. This table holds about 720,000 distinct CDR3 sequences, about 20% found once. Source material: blood. The receptors stem from a man between 65 and 85 years old in good health.

The chain has TRBV4-3 and TRBJ2-1; 9 bases match TRBD2. This CDR3 comprises 16 residues. V shed 5 bases and J 4 bases; nucleotides not matched to a gene: 9. Germline-derived CDR1 and CDR2 are LGHNA and YSLEER. CDR3: CASSNPGLAGYNEQFF. In DNA, the CDR3 is TGCGCCAGCAGCAATCCGGGACTAGCTGGTTACAATGAGCAGTTCTTC.

This clonotype was observed a handful of times. The J gene is TRBJ2-7, the V gene TRBV2; 7 bases map to TRBD2. V dropped 11 bases and J dropped 2; count of bases not matched to a gene: 24. The germline CDR1 and CDR2 sequences are SNHLY and FYNNEI. This CDR3 comprises 18 residues. This CDR3 reads CAFQSGKGPTHVAYEQYV. The CDR3, as DNA: TGTGCCTTCCAAAGCGGGAAAGGCCCCACACACGTAGCCTACGAGCAGTACGTC.

In its sample, this clonotype was seen a few times. This rearrangement joins TRBV20-1 to TRBJ2-1; 7 bases align to TRBD2. The V and J ends lost 5 bases and 4 bases, in that order; junction bases with no gene match: 11. Per germline, CDR1 DFQATT and CDR2 SNEGSKA (reference sequence). The length of the CDR3 is 15 residues. This chain's CDR3 is CSAPRGTGGYNEQFF. Here the CDR3 DNA reads TGCAGTGCTCCACGAGGAACGGGGGGATACAATGAGCAGTTCTTC.

In its sample, this clonotype was seen a few times. This chain joins TRBV7-9 and TRBJ2-3, with 10 bases that match TRBD2. The length of the CDR3 is 15 residues. V lost 5 bases, J lost 6 bases, and 8 bases stayed unmatched. Germline assignment: CDR1 SEHNR and CDR2 FQNEAQ (reference sequence). CDR3 nucleotide sequence: TGTGCCAGCAGCCAGGGACTAGCGCCGGTGGATACGCAGTATTTT. This sequence encodes CASSQGLAPVDTQYF.

The chain employs TRBV7-2 and TRBJ2-1, with D hard to call. CDR1 SGHTA and CDR2 FQGNSA come from the germline V gene. The CDR3 covers 17 residues. V was shortened by 5 bases and J by 1 base, with 18 bases between the two germline ends. The DNA for the CDR3 is TGTGCCAGCAGCGCAAGCTACTTAATGAGTTCCTACAATGAGCAGTTCTTC. Protein product: CASSASYLMSSYNEQFF.

The rearrangement joins TRBV4-3 to TRBJ1-4; 9 positions agree with TRBD1. Germline CDR1 is LGHNA and CDR2 is YSLEER. This CDR3 region has 14 residues. After removal of 4 bases from V and 8 bases from J, the junction contained 5 bases not matched to a gene. The DNA for the CDR3 is TGCGCCAGCAGCCGGTCGGACAGGGGAGAAAAACTGTTTTTT. This gives the protein CASSRSDRGEKLFF.

The chain is built from TRBV6-2 or TRBV6-3 and TRBJ2-7, with 7 bases matching TRBD1. The CDR3 runs to 14 residues. V was clipped by 4 bases and J by 0 bases; unmatched bases: 3. Germline V gives CDR1 MNHEY, CDR2 SVGEGT. CDR3 in DNA: TGTGCCAGCAGTTTGACAGGGAACTCCTACGAGCAGTACGTC. Translated, it gives CASSLTGNSYEQYV.

Concerning this clonotype itself: No DNA is shown, since the ends of the CDR3 on it are uncertain; the CDR3 is the one TCRdb lists. The chain has TRBV6-5 and TRBJ1-2. Germline V CDR1 and CDR2: MNHEY, SVGAGI. 11 amino acids form the CDR3, both terminal residues included. The CDR3 loop is CASSSQYFGTF.

This clonotype was counted a few times. The chain is built from TRBV7-2 and TRBJ1-5, with a tentative D call TRBD1 (5 bases). Germline V lookup: CDR1 SGHTA, CDR2 FQGNSA. With 0 bases removed from V and 5 bases from J, the gap between germline ends came to 14 bases. The CDR3 sequence is 16 residues long. The CDR3, as DNA: TGTGCCAGCAGCTTAGCTACCCCCGGGACGGATCAGCCCCAGCATTTT. Encoded protein: CASSLATPGTDQPQHF.

V usage is TRBV5-1 and J usage is TRBJ1-1; D might be TRBD1 (5 bases). Germline V CDR1 and CDR2: SGHRS, YFSETQ. CDR3 length: 14 amino acids. Trimming removed 0 bases at V and 7 bases at J, with 13 bases between. The DNA of the CDR3 is TGCGCCAGCAGCTTGGAACAGGAGTATGGTGAAGCTTTCTTT. Protein product: CASSLEQEYGEAFF.

This clonotype was detected many times. The chain is built from TRBV7-2 and TRBJ2-4; TRBD2 is a possible D gene (6 bases). V lost 1 base to trimming and J lost 0 bases, with 13 bases between them. CDR3 length equals 17 residues. Per germline, CDR1 SGHTA and CDR2 FQGNSA. Here the CDR3 DNA reads TGTGCCAGCAGCTTAGGGGCGGGGAGCTTAGCCAAAAACATTCAGTACTTC. Its translation: CASSLGAGSLAKNIQYF.

This clonotype was detected a few times. The genes are TRBV10-3 and TRBJ2-5; 9 nucleotides agree with TRBD1. V trimming: 5 bases; J trimming: 5 bases; junction bases outside the gene matches: 3. Germline CDR1 reads ENHRY; CDR2 reads SYGVKD. The CDR3 has 13 amino acids. The CDR3 region has the DNA TGTGCCATCAGTCGTGACAGGGGGGAGACCCAGTACTTC. It specifies CAISRDRGETQYF.

The chain links TRBV25-1 to TRBJ1-2; 8 bases are shared with TRBD1. CDR3 length: 14 amino acids. Germline values: CDR1 MGHDK, CDR2 SYGVNS. The J segment lost 6 bases and the V segment lost 5 bases, leaving 8 bases of the junction unmatched. CDR3 sequence: CASSTPGQVNGYTF. The CDR3 nucleotides are TGTGCCAGCAGTACTCCGGGACAGGTTAATGGCTACACCTTC.

The chain uses TRBV7-9 and TRBJ2-1, with 9 nucleotides matching TRBD1. Trimming took 2 bases from V and 4 from J; bases not matched to a gene: 9. Per germline, CDR1 SEHNR and CDR2 FQNEAQ (reference sequence). The CDR3 runs 17 residues. The CDR3 DNA follows: TGTGCCAGCAGCTTATCCGGGACAGGGTCCCAATACAATGAGCAGTTCTTC. Its protein is CASSLSGTGSQYNEQFF.

This clonotype was seen a handful of times. The chain is built from TRBV29-1 and TRBJ2-1; D could derive from TRBD1 or TRBD2 (5 bases each). Trimming left V 7 bases short and J 7 bases short, with 17 bases between. The CDR3 contains 13 residues. Germline CDR1 reads SQVTM; CDR2 reads ANQGSEA. CDR3 residues: CSAWDGKRNEQFF. CDR3 nucleotides: TGCAGCGCCTGGGACGGAAAGAGGAATGAGCAGTTCTTC.

The chain links TRBV7-9 to TRBJ2-3; TRBD2 might be the D (6 bases). The germline V and J ends were trimmed by 8 bases and 0 bases, with 24 bases remaining between them. This CDR3 has 18 residues. CDR1 is SEHNR and CDR2 is FQNEAQ in the germline V gene (reference sequence). This chain's CDR3 is CASGPGPGLAPSTDTQYF. Written as DNA, the CDR3 is TGTGCCAGCGGCCCCGGACCAGGGCTAGCGCCGAGCACAGATACGCAGTATTTT.

The gene calls are TRBV12-3 or TRBV12-4 and TRBJ2-3; 9 nucleotides match TRBD2. V was pared by 0 bases and J by 4 bases, with 5 bases of the junction left unmatched. The CDR3 length is 16 residues. CDR3 in DNA: TGTGCCAGCAGTTTAGCGGCGGGAGGGCAGGCAGATACGCAGTATTTT. It specifies CASSLAAGGQADTQYF.

The chain is built from TRBV7-9 and TRBJ2-7; 9 bases are shared with TRBD2. CDR3 length: 15 amino acids. Per the germline V gene, CDR1 is SEHNR and CDR2 is FQNEAQ (reference sequence). V dropped 1 base and J dropped 3; count of bases not matched to a gene: 4. The CDR3 DNA reads as TGTGCCAGCAGCTTAGGTAGCGGGAGTGGCTACGAGCAGTACGTC. Translating gives CASSLGSGSGYEQYV.

This clonotype was detected only a few times. No conserved phenylalanine or tryptophan ends this CDR3, so it is likely a read error. The chain has TRBV20-1 and TRBJ1-5; TRBD1 agrees at 9 bases. The CDR3 is 14 residues long. Per the germline V gene, CDR1 is DFQATT and CDR2 is SNEGSKA (reference sequence). V lost 6 bases, J lost 5 bases, and 8 bases stayed unmatched. CDR3 DNA: TGCAGTGCAGACCGGGACAGGGACGATCAGCCCCAGCATCTT. It specifies CSADRDRDDQPQHL.

A few counts support this clonotype. The J gene is TRBJ1-5, the V gene TRBV28, with D possibly being TRBD1 (5 bases). CDR1 and CDR2 (germline): MDHEN, SYDVKM. V gave up 3 bases and J gave up 9 bases, with 15 bases separating them. CDR3 length: 14 residues. The CDR3 protein is CASSFEGFRRPQHF. The CDR3 DNA follows: TGTGCCAGCAGTTTTGAGGGGTTCCGGCGGCCCCAGCATTTT. Combining the CDR3 with reference TRBV28 and TRBJ1-5 gives the whole variable domain DVKVTQSSRYLVKRTGEKVFLECVQDMDHENMFWYRQDPGLGLRLIYFSYDVKMKEKGDIPEGYSVSREKKERFSLILESASTNQTSMYLCASSFEGFRRPQHFGDGTRLSIL.

This chain connects TRBV20-1 to TRBJ1-4, with D unresolved. This CDR3 has 13 residues. CDR1 is DFQATT and CDR2 is SNEGSKA in the germline V gene (reference sequence). CDR3 nucleotide sequence: TGCAGCGCCCTCGGGGCAACTAATGAAAAACTGTTTTTT. This translates into CSALGATNEKLFF.

V gene TRBV11-1 combines with J gene TRBJ2-3; D tentatively fits TRBD1 or TRBD2 (6 bases each). This CDR3 comprises 14 residues. The germline gives CDR1 SGHAT, CDR2 FQDESV (reference sequence). V shed 5 bases and J shed 8 bases, with 17 bases lying between them. The CDR3: CASSATGALVTQYF. CDR3 DNA: TGTGCCAGCAGCGCCACGGGGGCCTTGGTTACGCAGTATTTT.